What follows are 15 T cell receptor beta chains derived from one specimen sequenced in a study of a mutant IDH1 vaccine in newly diagnosed glioma. For these receptors, no antigen is known. Generated by immunoSEQ multiplex PCR, the TCRdb table keeps only in-frame clones and is missing some. The data contain about 50,000 clones, roughly 80% of them seen just once; the ten biggest clones take up about 4%. Documented time point: week 47, end of study. Each dose of the vaccine consisted of 300 ug of mutant IDH1 20-mer peptide, with topical imiquimod. The sequencing here drew on PBMCs, taken from a glioma patient whose treatment included an IDH1 peptide vaccine. Receptor source: a woman aged 25 to 39 with glioma. Some clones in this sample may be carry-over from other donors' samples.

The CDR3 DNA is TGTGCCAGCAGCTTAGAATACCCCGAGGCTAACTATGGCTACACCTTC. Translated: CASSLEYPEANYGYTF. The rearrangement uses TRBV7-8 and TRBJ1-2, with D unresolved. Germline assignment: CDR1 SGHVS and CDR2 FQNEAQ. This CDR3 spans 16 amino acids. Between the trimmed V and J ends, which lost 1 base and 0 bases, there was a span of 12 bases.

The V gene is TRBV10-2, the J gene TRBJ2-1, with 9 bases identical to TRBD2. V trimming: 6 bases; J trimming: 2 bases; junction bases outside the gene matches: 2. CDR3 length equals 14 residues. Germline CDR1 and CDR2: WSHSY and SAAADI. As DNA, the CDR3 is TGCGCCAGCAGCAAGCGGGAGGCCTACAATGAGCAGTTCTTC. It yields the protein CASSKREAYNEQFF.

The gene calls are TRBV2 and TRBJ2-7, with D possibly TRBD2 on 6 matching bases. The germline V gene has CDR1 SNHLY and CDR2 FYNNEI. CDR3 length: 13 residues. V was cut by 7 bases and J by 2 bases, with 12 bases left in between. The CDR3 loop is CASKTEGTYEQYF. The CDR3 DNA reads as TGTGCCAGCAAGACGGAGGGTACCTACGAGCAGTACTTC.

The chain couples TRBV15 to TRBJ1-4, with 7 bases identical to TRBD1. The ends lost 4 bases at V and 1 base at J; junction bases unmatched: 6. CDR3 size: 16 residues. CDR1 is LNHNV and CDR2 is YYDKDF in the germline V gene (reference sequence). The CDR3 region has the DNA TGTGCCACCAGCACTCCTAACAGGGGAACTAATGAAAAACTGTTTTTT. It yields the protein CATSTPNRGTNEKLFF.

The V gene is TRBV6-8, the J gene TRBJ2-5; 12 positions agree with TRBD2. The J segment lost 3 bases and the V segment lost 6 bases, leaving 2 bases of the junction unmatched. The V gene's germline CDR1 is MNHGY and CDR2 SAAAGT. CDR3 length equals 14 residues. CDR3 bases: TGTGCCAGCAGGCTAGCGGGAGGGGAAGAGACCCAGTACTTC. Its protein product is CASRLAGGEETQYF.

The chain recombines TRBV7-8 with TRBJ2-7; weak D call: TRBD1 (5 bases). The V end was cut by 5 bases, the J end by 2 bases, with 16 bases between. The CDR3 runs to 15 residues. Germline CDR1 is SGHVS and CDR2 is FQNEAQ. The CDR3 sequence is CASSPGHSPTYEQYF. The CDR3 DNA sequence: TGTGCCAGCAGCCCCGGACACAGCCCCACCTACGAGCAGTACTTC.

The chain is built from TRBV7-9 and TRBJ2-6, with D hard to call. The germline V and J ends were trimmed by 1 base and 0 bases, with 7 bases remaining between them. Germline V gene sequence: CDR1 SEHNR, CDR2 FQNEAQ (reference sequence). The CDR3 runs 16 residues. The DNA of the CDR3 is TGTGCCAGCAGCTTAGTTGGGTTCTCTGGGGCCAACGTCCTGACTTTC. Translated: CASSLVGFSGANVLTF.

The chain employs TRBV18 and TRBJ2-3, with D uncertain. Trimming shortened V by 6 bases and J by 2 bases, and 3 bases separated the two germline ends. CDR1 is KGHSH and CDR2 is LQKENI in the germline V gene. CDR3 length: 11 residues. The CDR3: CASSSTDTQYF. CDR3 in DNA: TGTGCCAGCTCCTCCACAGATACGCAGTATTTT.

This chain connects TRBV2 to TRBJ2-1; TRBD2 matches 10 bases. V lost 3 bases and J lost 2; bases outside the gene matches: 4. The CDR3 contains 16 residues. Per the germline V gene, CDR1 is SNHLY and CDR2 is FYNNEI. The CDR3, as DNA: TGTGCCAGCAGTGATGGAGCGGGAGGGCCCTACAATGAGCAGTTCTTC. It codes for CASSDGAGGPYNEQFF. The full variable domain, its missing parts supplied by reference TRBV2 and TRBJ2-1, is EPEVTQTPSHQVTQMGQEVILRCVPISNHLYFYWYRQILGQKVEFLVSFYNNEISEKSEIFDDQFSVERPDGSNFTLKIRSTKLEDSAMYFCASSDGAGGPYNEQFFGPGTRLTVL.

This clone has only one observation. The rearrangement joins TRBV19 to TRBJ1-5, with a weak D call TRBD1 (6 bases). V lost 1 base and J 1 base, leaving 11 bases between the germline ends. The CDR3 runs to 16 residues. CDR1 LNHDA and CDR2 SQIVND come from the germline V gene (reference sequence). CDR3: CASSIAGGPSNQPQHF. The CDR3 bases are TGTGCCAGTAGTATAGCGGGGGGGCCAAGCAATCAGCCCCAGCATTTT.

This clone was detected only once. The chain combines TRBV7-2 with TRBJ1-2; D is possibly TRBD1 (5 bases). The ends were cut back, 2 bases at V and 8 bases at J, with 15 bases in the middle. This CDR3 is built from 14 residues. Germline values: CDR1 SGHTA, CDR2 FQGNSA. The CDR3 sequence: CASSLMGDRGGYTF. As DNA, the CDR3 is TGTGCCAGCAGCTTAATGGGGGATAGAGGCGGCTACACCTTC.

Note on this clone: The same CDR3 is also encoded by other DNA sequences in this sample. The chain employs TRBV9 and TRBJ2-1, with 11 positions matching TRBD2. With 3 bases clipped from V and 1 base from J, the junction kept 0 bases outside the gene matches. Germline V gene lookup returns CDR1 SGDLS and CDR2 YYNGEE. CDR3 size: 15 residues. CDR3 residues: CASSASGRSYNEQFF. The DNA of the CDR3 is TGTGCCAGCAGCGCTAGCGGGAGGTCCTACAATGAGCAGTTCTTC.

The rearrangement joins TRBV7-8 to TRBJ1-5; unclear D gene. The CDR3 loop spans 12 amino acids. V dropped 1 base and J dropped 4 bases, with 2 bases sitting between them. CDR1 and CDR2 from the germline V gene are SGHVS and FQNEAQ. DNA of the CDR3: TGTGCCAGCAGCTTAGAGAATCAGCCCCAGCATTTT. Its protein product is CASSLENQPQHF.

This sequence joins TRBV19 and TRBJ1-1; 7 nucleotides align to TRBD1. Germline trimming cut 7 bases from V and 7 bases from J; bases unmatched to any gene: 12. The CDR3 has 14 residues. Germline loops: CDR1 LNHDA, CDR2 SQIVND (reference sequence). The CDR3 DNA reads as TGTGCCAGTAATAGGGGGCCCTCGGGGGATGAAGCTTTCTTT. Its translation: CASNRGPSGDEAFF.

This chain connects TRBV7-8 to TRBJ1-5; D unresolved. The CDR3 has 17 amino acids. Trimming took off 0 bases at V and 2 bases at J, with 14 bases between the two ends. CDR1 is SGHVS, CDR2 FQNEAQ, per germline. The CDR3 DNA is TGTGCCAGCAGCTTAGCGGTGGGATCTAAGGGCAATCAGCCCCAGCATTTT. It translates to CASSLAVGSKGNQPQHF.